This TCR beta chain was sequenced during a study of shared clonotypes between healthy human individuals. Study findings and constraints: Tissue TCR repertoires likely differ from these blood-only repertoires. It was anticipated that sequencing depth would influence how many clonotypes donors shared.

The protocol was immunoSEQ multiplex PCR, while the TCRdb copy is restricted to in-frame clones and leaves out a portion. Of a few million clones in the sample, about 94% were seen once. Recent vaccinations or acute infections were absent in the healthy HIV-negative adult donors. This clone was counted a single time. What it binds is not known. The germline V and J ends were trimmed by 2 bases and 1 base, with 9 bases remaining between them. Germline values: CDR1 MNHNY, CDR2 SVGAGI (reference sequence). The CDR3 spans 14 residues. Sample: naive CD4+ T cells sorted from blood. The subset was: CD45RA+ positively selected. This chain links TRBV6-6 with TRBJ2-7; D is possibly TRBD2 (6 bases). The sequence derives from a man aged 18 to 35 in good health. DNA of the CDR3: TGTGCCAGCAGTTACGGGGACTTGTCCTACGAGCAGTACTTC. Translation: CASSYGDLSYEQYF.